This entry is about one T cell receptor (beta chain). The data belong to a study of blood T cell repertoires in COVID-19. Overall study context: Sample material is recorded as cDNA or gDNA derived from T cells, B-cell-depleted T cells, or PBMCs.

Assay: immunoSEQ multiplex PCR; the TCRdb copy retains only in-frame clones and omits some. Of roughly 63,000 clones in the sample, 70% to 80% are singletons; the top ten hold over 30%. Sequencing was carried out using peripheral blood. The origin of this receptor is a human donor in a cohort sampled during active COVID-19.

This CDR3 reads CASSQAGTREQFF. DNA of the CDR3: TGCGCCAGCAGCCAGGCAGGGACTCGTGAGCAGTTCTTC. The chain is built from TRBV4-1 and TRBJ2-1; a weak D match, TRBD2 (6 bases). CDR3 size: 13 residues. Germline values: CDR1 MGHRA, CDR2 YSYEKL. Trimming left V 3 bases short and J 9 bases short, with 12 bases between.